This T cell receptor (beta chain) is drawn from a study of response to subunit inactivated influenza vaccine. Notes on the study in general: T cells newly recruited by each seasonal influenza vaccination are few, the authors suggested.

TCRdb processed the RT-PCR reads anew with MiXCR; each CDR3 protein has one entry. The sample consists of roughly 500,000 distinct CDR3 sequences, more than 15% of them appearing once. This CDR3 has 13 residues. Trimming took off 7 bases at V and 6 bases at J, with 13 bases between the two ends. Notes on this clonotype: No antigen is known for it.

Material: CD4+ T cells sorted from PBMCs, obtained roughly 24 months after vaccination. The receptor comes from a man aged 50 to 69 who received an inactivated influenza vaccine. This sequence joins TRBV12-3 or TRBV12-4 and TRBJ1-5; maybe TRBD1 (5 bases). This CDR3 is CASNPAGTQPQHF. CDR3 nucleotides: TGTGCCAGCAATCCCGCAGGGACTCAGCCCCAGCATTTT.